This entry lists 28 T cell receptor beta chains sequenced from one sample in a study. TCRdb reprocessed the 5' RACE reads with MiXCR, giving one entry per CDR3 protein. The sample has approximately 8,900 distinct CDR3 sequences, about 30% seen once. Sequencing was done on a sample of naive CD4+ T cells sorted from a lymph node. Described subset: naive CD4+ T cells, CD4+CD45RA+CD25-. All receptors derive from a female donor with breast cancer.

This clonotype rates as medium-sized (0.01 to 0.1%). The chain uses TRBV2 and TRBJ2-1, with D possibly called TRBD1 or TRBD2 (6 bases each). The CDR3 loop spans 14 amino acids. Germline V gene lookup returns CDR1 SNHLY and CDR2 FYNNEI. V was trimmed by 6 bases and J by 5 bases, leaving 14 bases between them. The CDR3 region is CASRREQGHNEQFF. Here the CDR3 DNA reads TGTGCCAGCAGGCGGGAACAGGGCCACAATGAGCAGTTCTTC.

In its sample, this clonotype ranks as medium-sized. The chain is built from TRBV7-3 and TRBJ2-1; tentative D call: TRBD2 (5 bases). Trimming removed 2 bases from V and 5 bases from J, with 13 bases in between. Germline V gene sequence: CDR1 SGHTA, CDR2 FQGTGA. The CDR3 is 15 residues long. The CDR3 DNA is TGTGCCAGCAGCTTAGCGGGCAGGTTCGACAATGAGCAGTTCTTC. The encoded protein is CASSLAGRFDNEQFF.

The chain has TRBV3-1 and TRBJ1-1, with D unresolved. The CDR3 is 13 residues long. The V and J ends lost 1 base and 5 bases respectively, with 8 bases between them. Germline-derived CDR1 and CDR2 are LGHDT and YNNKEL (reference sequence). CDR3 in DNA: TGTGCCAGCAGCCAAGCCGTACTTACTGAAGCTTTCTTT. Translated, it gives CASSQAVLTEAFF.

This clonotype has more than one count but fewer than ten. A much larger clone is a single base away; this may be a read error. The chain couples TRBV7-2 to TRBJ2-7; D is uncertain. Germline loops: CDR1 SGHTA, CDR2 FQGNSA. The CDR3 loop spans 14 amino acids. CDR3 nucleotides: TGTGCCAGCAGCCCGCGTCTAGGACCCTACAAGCAGTACTTC. Translation: CASSPRLGPYKQYF.

This clonotype has ten or more counts. The chain couples TRBV6-1 to TRBJ2-7; TRBD2 matches at 8 bases. CDR1 and CDR2 (germline): MNHNS, SASEGT. Trimming removed 6 bases from V and 5 bases from J; junction bases left unmatched: 6. The CDR3 is made up of 13 amino acids. The CDR3 sequence: CASRAGGRDEQYF. The CDR3, as DNA: TGTGCCAGCAGGGCGGGAGGCCGAGACGAGCAGTACTTC.

This clonotype qualifies as medium-sized (0.01 to 0.1%). This chain uses TRBV29-1 with TRBJ2-5; tentative D call: TRBD2 (7 bases). The CDR3 is made up of 16 amino acids. V was trimmed by 6 bases and J by 0 bases, leaving 20 bases between them. Germline assignment: CDR1 SQVTM and CDR2 ANQGSEA. The CDR3 is CSVRGGIGGYQETQYF. CDR3 DNA: TGCAGCGTGAGGGGGGGAATCGGGGGATACCAAGAGACCCAGTACTTC.

This clonotype was counted a few times. This rearrangement joins TRBV2 to TRBJ2-1, with unresolved D. Trimming stripped 4 bases from V and 5 bases from J, with 9 bases between. The CDR3 contains 13 residues. The V gene's germline CDR1 is SNHLY and CDR2 FYNNEI. CDR3 residues: CASSAGGNNEQFF. Written as DNA, the CDR3 is TGTGCCAGCAGTGCTGGTGGAAACAATGAGCAGTTCTTC.

A word on this clonotype: One end of the junction does not line up with germline, which may come from a read error. The chain recombines TRBV7-9 with TRBJ1-5; D possibly corresponds to TRBD1 (5 bases). Germline V lookup: CDR1 SEHNR, CDR2 FQNEAQ (reference sequence). The CDR3 length is 14 residues. CDR3 nucleotide sequence: TGTGCCAGCAGCTCCCGACAGAGGAATCAGCTCCAGCATTTT. Amino acids: CASSSRQRNQLQHF.

DNA of the CDR3: TGTGCCACCAGCAGTTTCGCAATAGACACTGAAGCTTTCTTT. It translates to CATSSFAIDTEAFF. J is TRBJ1-1 and V is TRBV15, with D unresolved. The CDR3 loop spans 14 amino acids. The ends were cut back, 3 bases at V and 3 bases at J, with 11 bases in the middle. Germline-derived CDR1 and CDR2 are LNHNV and YYDKDF (reference sequence).

The chain joins TRBV25-1 to TRBJ2-1; D ambiguous. V gave up 3 bases and J gave up 9 bases, with 12 bases separating them. Germline CDR1 is MGHDK and CDR2 is SYGVNS. CDR3 size: 13 residues. The DNA of the CDR3 is TGTGCCAGCAGTGACTGGGATTCTGGTGAGCAGTTCTTC. Translation gives CASSDWDSGEQFF.

The chain employs TRBV7-8 and TRBJ2-2; D call uncertain. The germline V gene has CDR1 SGHVS and CDR2 FQNEAQ. This CDR3 contains 15 residues. V shed 5 bases and J shed 1 base, with 11 bases lying between them. CDR3 coding DNA: TGTGCCAGCAGCCCTTGGGCAGGGAACACCGGGGAGCTGTTTTTT. Translating gives CASSPWAGNTGELFF.

This clonotype was recorded many times. This chain links TRBV24-1 with TRBJ1-5; 10 nucleotides match TRBD1. CDR3 length: 14 amino acids. V lost 2 bases, J lost 9 bases, and 3 bases stayed unmatched. Germline CDR1 KGHDR, CDR2 SFDVKD. The CDR3, as DNA: TGTGCCACCAGTGATTGGACAGGGGGTACGCCCCAGCATTTT. Encoded protein: CATSDWTGGTPQHF.

This clonotype occurred many times. The J gene is TRBJ1-3, the V gene TRBV30; 8 nucleotides agree with TRBD1. Germline V gives CDR1 GTSNPN, CDR2 SVGIG (reference sequence). This CDR3 is built from 15 residues. The V gene end was trimmed by 3 bases and the J gene end by 0 bases; junction bases not matched to a gene: 4. The CDR3 DNA reads TGTGCCTGGAGGGGACAGGCCCTCTCTGGAAACACCATATATTTT. It is translated as CAWRGQALSGNTIYF.

This clonotype was picked up many times. The chain recombines TRBV6-5 with TRBJ2-1; no reliable D call. The germline V gene encodes CDR1 MNHEY and CDR2 SVGAGI. The CDR3 is 15 residues long. The V and J ends lost 0 bases and 0 bases respectively, with 6 bases between them. CDR3 coding DNA: TGTGCCAGCAGTTACTCCAGCCCCTCCTACAATGAGCAGTTCTTC. It translates to CASSYSSPSYNEQFF.

By frequency in the sample, this clonotype is medium-sized. The chain is built from TRBV5-1 and TRBJ1-1, with a weak D call TRBD1 (6 bases). Trimming took off 4 bases at V and 0 bases at J, with 16 bases between the two ends. The CDR3 is made up of 16 amino acids. The V gene's germline CDR1 is SGHRS and CDR2 YFSETQ. The CDR3 here is CASSPEGGSMNTEAFF. The CDR3 DNA is TGCGCCAGCAGCCCCGAGGGGGGGAGTATGAACACTGAAGCTTTCTTT.

This rearrangement joins TRBV7-6 to TRBJ2-6, with a tentative D call TRBD2 (6 bases). The V gene's germline CDR1 is SGHVS and CDR2 FNYEAQ. The CDR3 is 19 amino acids. V gave up 0 bases and J gave up 0 bases, with 15 bases separating them. The CDR3 reads CASSLAPQGGVSGANVLTF. The CDR3 DNA follows: TGTGCCAGCAGCTTAGCGCCGCAGGGAGGAGTCTCTGGGGCCAACGTCCTGACTTTC.

In this sample, this clonotype turned up a few times. A much larger clone lies one base from this, so it may be a read error. The chain employs TRBV7-3 and TRBJ2-1; D not resolved. The CDR3 loop spans 14 amino acids. The ends were cut back, 1 base at V and 3 bases at J, with 7 bases in the middle. CDR1 and CDR2 from the germline V gene are SGHTA and FQGTGA. The CDR3 loop is CASSLIPCYNEQFF. The CDR3, as DNA: TGTGCCAGCAGCTTAATACCGTGCTACAATGAGCAGTTCTTC. The complete variable domain, with remaining parts taken from reference TRBV7-3 and TRBJ2-1, reads GAGVSQTPSNKVTEKGKYVELRCDPISGHTALYWYRQSLGQGPEFLIYFQGTGAADDSGLPNDRFFAVRPEGSVSTLKIQRTERGDSAVYLCASSLIPCYNEQFFGPGTRLTVL.

The chain joins TRBV7-9 to TRBJ2-7; TRBD2 aligns across 12 bases. The CDR3 runs 14 residues. The germline gives CDR1 SEHNR, CDR2 FQNEAQ (reference sequence). J lost 6 bases, V lost 3 bases, and 3 bases had no gene match. The CDR3 DNA follows: TGTGCCAGCAGCTTGACTAGCGGGAGTAGCGAGCAGTACTTC. Protein sequence: CASSLTSGSSEQYF. Combining the CDR3 with reference TRBV7-9 and TRBJ2-7 gives the whole variable domain DTGVSQNPRHKITKRGQNVTFRCDPISEHNRLYWYRQTLGQGPEFLTYFQNEAQLEKSRLLSDRFSAERPKGSFSTLEIQRTEQGDSAMYLCASSLTSGSSEQYFGPGTRLTVT.

The chain links TRBV5-1 to TRBJ2-1; D is unresolved. This CDR3 is built from 14 residues. The V end lost 0 bases, the J end lost 2 bases, and 6 bases lay between the germline ends. Germline V CDR1 and CDR2: SGHRS, YFSETQ. CDR3 sequence: CASSLDAAYNEQFF. CDR3 coding DNA: TGCGCCAGCAGCTTGGATGCAGCCTACAATGAGCAGTTCTTC.

The chain combines TRBV10-3 with TRBJ2-1; D unresolved. CDR1 ENHRY and CDR2 SYGVKD come from the germline V gene. V lost 1 base and J 1 base, leaving 11 bases between the germline ends. This CDR3 has 16 residues. CDR3 residues: CAISELPFSSYNEQFF. CDR3 bases: TGTGCCATCAGTGAGTTGCCGTTCTCGTCCTACAATGAGCAGTTCTTC.

This chain connects TRBV28 to TRBJ1-5; D unclear. This CDR3 is built from 15 residues. Trimming took 11 bases from V and 0 from J, leaving 17 bases between them. From germline, CDR1 is MDHEN and CDR2 SYDVKM. The CDR3 DNA is TGTGCCGCGGAAGAAGGACTGAATAGCAATCAGCCCCAGCATTTT. Translating it yields CAAEEGLNSNQPQHF.

In its sample, this clonotype is medium-sized. The chain employs TRBV7-9 and TRBJ1-2; D is possibly TRBD1 (5 bases). The germline V gene has CDR1 SEHNR and CDR2 FQNEAQ (reference sequence). The CDR3 sequence is 14 residues long. Trimming left V 1 base short and J 3 bases short, with 9 bases between. The CDR3: CASSLGGADYGYTF. Written as DNA, the CDR3 is TGTGCCAGCAGCTTAGGGGGCGCCGACTATGGCTACACCTTC.

About this clonotype: This may be a read error: a much more frequent sequence differs by one nucleotide. This chain links TRBV24-1 with TRBJ2-1; 8 bases map to TRBD2. Germline CDR1 is KGHDR and CDR2 is SFDVKD. The CDR3 is made up of 14 amino acids. The CDR3 DNA reads as TGTACCACCAGGGACGGGGGGGCTGGCAATGAGCAGTTCTTC. Its protein is CTTRDGGAGNEQFF.

This clonotype is classed as medium-sized (0.01 to 0.1%). The rearrangement links TRBV2 to TRBJ1-5; 7 bases line up with TRBD1. J lost 7 bases, V lost 3 bases, and 12 bases had no gene match. The germline gives CDR1 SNHLY, CDR2 FYNNEI. This CDR3 is 16 amino acids long. The CDR3 DNA reads TGTGCCAGCAGTGAGAGACGAGGGGGCGGGAGGCAGCCCCAGCATTTT. Translating it yields CASSERRGGGRQPQHF.

V gene TRBV18 combines with J gene TRBJ2-5; 7 nucleotides line up with TRBD1. V lost 4 bases and J lost 2; bases outside the gene matches: 4. CDR3 length: 14 residues. Germline V gene data show CDR1 as KGHSH and CDR2 as LQKENI. CDR3 protein: CASSQRQGQETQYF. The CDR3 coding sequence is TGTGCCAGCTCACAGAGACAGGGACAAGAGACCCAGTACTTC.

For this clonotype: The conserved final phenylalanine or tryptophan is absent from the CDR3, which likely points to a read error. The genes are TRBV25-1 and TRBJ2-3; 9 nucleotides match TRBD2. Germline values: CDR1 MGHDK, CDR2 SYGVNS. CDR3 length: 17 residues. V was clipped by 4 bases and J by 1 base; unmatched bases: 9. The CDR3 nucleotides read TGTGCCAGCAGTGGTAGGGTAGCGGGAGCGGGCACAGATACGCAGTATCTT. It is translated as CASSGRVAGAGTDTQYL.

This clonotype was picked up one time. The chain joins TRBV4-1 to TRBJ2-3; no definite D call. Germline V CDR1 and CDR2: MGHRA, YSYEKL. V was pared by 2 bases and J by 2 bases, with 14 bases between. The CDR3 totals 16 residues. The chain's CDR3 is CASSQLEKKVTDTQYF. CDR3 in DNA: TGCGCCAGCAGCCAATTGGAAAAAAAAGTCACAGATACGCAGTATTTT.

Concerning this clonotype: Since a much larger clone is just one base distant, this may be a read error. Likely a read error: the CDR3 ends without its conserved phenylalanine or tryptophan. The rearrangement links TRBV24-1 to TRBJ2-6; D gene unclear. Germline V gene data show CDR1 as KGHDR and CDR2 as SFDVKD. The V end lost 5 bases, the J end lost 0 bases, and 10 bases lay between the germline ends. This CDR3 is 16 amino acids long. The CDR3 is CATSGSLSSGANVLTS. The CDR3 DNA reads TGTGCCACCAGTGGGTCGCTTAGCTCTGGGGCCAACGTCCTGACTTCC.